This T cell receptor beta chain was observed in a study of blood T cell repertoires in COVID-19. Overall study context: The cDNA or gDNA used as material had been derived from T cells, B-cell-depleted T cells, or PBMCs.

TCRdb keeps only in-frame clones here, not all; method: immunoSEQ multiplex PCR. The table lists some 29,000 clones, about 89% of them singletons. Germline CDR1 is MNHEY and CDR2 is SVGAGI. CDR3 length: 14 residues. V lost 7 bases, J lost 2 bases, and 5 bases stayed unmatched. The specimen was peripheral blood. The origin of this receptor is a human donor in a cohort sampled during active COVID-19. The chain employs TRBV6-5 and TRBJ1-2; 9 nucleotides align to TRBD1. The CDR3 nucleotides are TGTGCCAGCACCTACACAGGGGGCAACTATGGCTACACCTTC. It is translated as CASTYTGGNYGYTF.